This T cell receptor (beta chain) was observed in a study of blood T cell repertoires in COVID-19. At the level of the study: COVID-19 samples, acute and convalescent, were from the United States, Italy and Spain. T cells, B-cell-depleted T cells, or PBMCs supplied cDNA or gDNA.

Participants came from 20 to 25 US areas, aged about 18 to 100 years. Participants had their cohort set by participant-reported clinical history. TCRdb keeps only in-frame clones here, not all; method: immunoSEQ multiplex PCR. The sample includes about 440,000 clones, 70% to 90% seen only once; the top ten take almost 2%. Looked up from germline, CDR1 is MNHEY and CDR2 is SVGEGT. The V gene end was trimmed by 2 bases and the J gene end by 4 bases; junction bases not matched to a gene: 10. The CDR3 covers 17 residues. Sequencing was performed on PBMCs or T cells enriched from blood (not recorded which). The TCR comes from a woman aged 18-29 years with acute COVID-19. The chain is built from TRBV6-2 or TRBV6-3 and TRBJ2-7; TRBD2 agrees at 11 bases. CDR3 DNA sequence: TGTGCCAGCAGTTACCCTATGGGACTAGCGGAGATGTACGAGCAGTACTTC. Its translation is CASSYPMGLAEMYEQYF.